Given below is one TCR beta chain in context. Its antigen is undetermined. Clones were read by immunoSEQ multiplex PCR, and TCRdb kept only the in-frame ones, dropping some. This table lists about 140,000 clones. The data originate from a study of T cell responses to AZD1222 COVID-19 vaccine. The V and J ends lost 9 bases and 2 bases respectively, with 15 bases between them. Germline V gives CDR1 SGDLS, CDR2 YYNGEE. The CDR3 covers 14 residues. Study results and caveats: There were repertoire samples only from the period after the peak T cell response. Donors skewed white British and female; clonal diversity was possibly underestimated. Spike regions recognized by vaccine-associated CD4 TCRs spanned the protein, led by 160-218 and 743-854.

Specimen: peripheral blood. The chain joins TRBV9 to TRBJ1-3; D gene uncertain. The clonotype was recovered from an adult in good health. The CDR3 DNA follows: TGTGCCAATTCACCTAGCAAGGCTGGAAACACCATATATTTT. Residues: CANSPSKAGNTIYF.